This T cell receptor beta chain appears in the sequencing data of a study of metastatic and nonmetastatic thyroid tumors. Germline V lookup: CDR1 MGHRA, CDR2 YSYEKL. Trimming cost V 1 base and J 7 bases; bases outside gene matches: 13. CDR3 size: 17 residues. This clone occurred a few times. In the original analysis: Construction of a distant-metastasis classifier for papillary thyroid cancer relied on CDR3 differences across clinicopathological groups. TCRdb recomputed clones from the PCR reads via MiXCR. Here the V and J calls rest on TCRdb's processing, not on the authors' analysis. The sample lists a few thousand clones, around 42% occurring once. Ahead of thyroid surgery, no patient had received treatment of any kind.

The source of this sequence is a female donor with papillary thyroid cancer or a benign thyroid nodule (not recorded which). Some clones in this sample may be carry-over from other donors' samples. Material for sequencing was adjacent normal tissue. The chain carries TRBV4-1 and TRBJ2-1; the match to TRBD1 covers 7 bases. DNA for the CDR3: TGCGCCAGCAGCCAAGCAGACACAGGGGTTAGTTCGAATGAGCAGTTCTTC. Translated: CASSQADTGVSSNEQFF.